This T cell receptor (beta chain) is drawn from a study of blood T cell repertoires in COVID-19. Study as a whole: The United States, Italy and Spain supplied acute and convalescent COVID-19 samples. T cells, B-cell-depleted T cells, or PBMCs provided the cDNA or gDNA that served as material.

Methods used by the authors: Amplification from reference gene primers served as the basis for estimated nucleated cell counts. The assay was immunoSEQ multiplex PCR, and TCRdb's table has in-frame clones only and misses some. V and J calls and clone size are given by that table; D and trimming were obtained from the DNA. The table shows tens of thousands of clones, with around nine tenths occurring only once. This TCR was recovered from an elderly woman with acute or convalescent COVID-19. Sequencing input: peripheral blood.

CDR3 sequence: CASTKGGGAGETQYF. CDR3 DNA: TGTGCCAGCACCAAGGGTGGGGGCGCGGGAGAGACCCAGTACTTC. The chain uses TRBV11-2 and TRBJ2-5; D might be TRBD1 (6 bases). This CDR3 comprises 15 residues. V lost 7 bases and J lost 4, with 19 bases in between. Germline V CDR1 and CDR2: SGHAT, FQNNGV.